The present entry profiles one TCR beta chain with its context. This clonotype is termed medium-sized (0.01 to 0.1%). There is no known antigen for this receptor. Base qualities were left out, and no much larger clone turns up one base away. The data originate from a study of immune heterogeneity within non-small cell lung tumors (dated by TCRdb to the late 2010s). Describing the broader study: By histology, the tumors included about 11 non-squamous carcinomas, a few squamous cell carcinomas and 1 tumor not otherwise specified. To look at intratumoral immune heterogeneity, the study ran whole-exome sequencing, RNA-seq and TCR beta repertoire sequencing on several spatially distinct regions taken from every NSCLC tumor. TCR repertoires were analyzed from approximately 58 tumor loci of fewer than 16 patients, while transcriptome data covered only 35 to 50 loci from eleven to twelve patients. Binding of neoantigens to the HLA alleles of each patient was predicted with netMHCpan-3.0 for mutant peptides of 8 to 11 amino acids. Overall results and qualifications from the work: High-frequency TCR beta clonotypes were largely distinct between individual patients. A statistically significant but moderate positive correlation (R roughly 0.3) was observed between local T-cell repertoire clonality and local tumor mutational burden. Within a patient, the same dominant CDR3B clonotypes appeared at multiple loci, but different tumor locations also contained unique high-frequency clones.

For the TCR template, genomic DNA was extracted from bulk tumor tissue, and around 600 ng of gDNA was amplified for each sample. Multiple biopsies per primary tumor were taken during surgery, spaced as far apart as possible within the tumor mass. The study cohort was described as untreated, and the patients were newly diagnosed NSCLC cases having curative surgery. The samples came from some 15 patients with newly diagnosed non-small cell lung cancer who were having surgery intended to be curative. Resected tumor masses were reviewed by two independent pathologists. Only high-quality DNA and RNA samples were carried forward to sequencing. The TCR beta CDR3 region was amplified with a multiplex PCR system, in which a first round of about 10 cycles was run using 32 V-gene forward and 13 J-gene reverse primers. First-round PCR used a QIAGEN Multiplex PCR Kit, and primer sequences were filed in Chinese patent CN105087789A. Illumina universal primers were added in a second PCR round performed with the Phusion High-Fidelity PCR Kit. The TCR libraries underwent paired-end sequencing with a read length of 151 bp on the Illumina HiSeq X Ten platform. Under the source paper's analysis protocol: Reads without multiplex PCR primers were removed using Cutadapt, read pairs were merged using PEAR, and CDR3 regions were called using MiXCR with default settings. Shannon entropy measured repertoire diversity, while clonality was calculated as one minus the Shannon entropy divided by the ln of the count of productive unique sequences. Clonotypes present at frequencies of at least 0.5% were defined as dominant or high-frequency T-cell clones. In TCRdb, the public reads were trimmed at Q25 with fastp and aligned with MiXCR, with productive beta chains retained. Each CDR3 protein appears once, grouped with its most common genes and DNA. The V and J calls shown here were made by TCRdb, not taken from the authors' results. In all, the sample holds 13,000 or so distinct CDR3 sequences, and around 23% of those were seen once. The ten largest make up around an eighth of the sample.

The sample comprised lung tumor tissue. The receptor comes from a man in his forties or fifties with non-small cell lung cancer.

The CDR3 sequence is CASSRGTGRSSGYGYTF. The sequenced DNA is TGTGCCAGCAGCCGGGGGACAGGGAGGTCAAGTGGATATGGCTACACCTTC. The chain uses TRBV6-1 and TRBJ1-2, and 9 bases in between align with TRBD1. V loses 6 bases at its end and J loses 5 bases; junction bases beyond the gene matches: 16. The germline V gene specifies MNHNS as CDR1 and SASEGT as CDR2. The CDR3 holds 17 amino acids from the cysteine to the phenylalanine. Only the CDR3 part of the read is kept: 51 bases, read in frame from the first base.